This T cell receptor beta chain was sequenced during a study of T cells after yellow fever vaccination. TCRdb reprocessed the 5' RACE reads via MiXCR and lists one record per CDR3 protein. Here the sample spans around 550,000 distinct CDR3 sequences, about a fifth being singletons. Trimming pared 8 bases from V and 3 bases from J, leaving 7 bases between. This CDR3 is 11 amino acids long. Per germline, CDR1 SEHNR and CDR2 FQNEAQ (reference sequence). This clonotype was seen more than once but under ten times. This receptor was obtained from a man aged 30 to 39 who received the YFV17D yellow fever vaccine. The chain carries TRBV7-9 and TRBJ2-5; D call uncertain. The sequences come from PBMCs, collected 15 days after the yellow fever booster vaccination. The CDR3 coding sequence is TGTGCCAGCCGCGACGAAGAGACCCAGTACTTC. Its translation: CASRDEETQYF.